This TCR beta chain was sequenced in a study of blood T cell repertoires in COVID-19. CDR3 length equals 18 residues. Trimming removed 1 base from V and 1 base from J, with 18 bases in between. Looked up from germline, CDR1 is LNHNV and CDR2 is YYDKDF (reference sequence). Repertoires were generated with immunoSEQ multiplex PCR, while TCRdb's copy carries only in-frame clones and drops some. Seen here are around 97,000 clones, 70% to 90% observed once, and the top ten hold approximately 3%. This clonotype originated in a man between 45 and 60 years old in a cohort sampled during active COVID-19. Sequences were obtained from peripheral blood. The gene calls are TRBV15 and TRBJ2-3, with D perhaps matching TRBD1 (6 bases). The CDR3 region is CATSRGYGQSRGTDTQYF. Here the CDR3 DNA reads TGTGCCACCAGCAGAGGATACGGACAGTCAAGGGGCACAGATACGCAGTATTTT. Full variable domain (missing parts from reference TRBV15 and TRBJ2-3): DAMVIQNPRYQVTQFGKPVTLSCSQTLNHNVMYWYQQKSSQAPKLLFHYYDKDFNNEADTPDNFQSRRPNTSFCFLDIRSPGLGDTAMYLCATSRGYGQSRGTDTQYFGPGTRLTVL.